The T cell receptor beta chain described here comes from a study of neurological immune-mediated disorders. Use was made of 950,000 to 1,000,000 CD4+ or CD8+ T cells in sorted libraries. Germline V gene data show CDR1 as MDHEN and CDR2 as SYDVKM. V was cut by 5 bases and J by 3 bases, with 13 bases left in between. The CDR3 sequence is 14 residues long. The cDNA was generated through 5'RACE incorporating 10-nucleotide random UMIs. Using its own MiXCR run on the 5' RACE reads, TCRdb lists one record per CDR3 protein. The table includes 35,000 to 55,000 distinct CDR3 sequences, nearly 6.5% detected once. This clonotype is medium-sized in the sample.

Source material: CD4+ T cells from blood. The chain has TRBV28 and TRBJ1-2; no definite D call. The source of this sequence is a woman in her forties in good health. CDR3 protein: CASSPAGKYYGYTF. The CDR3 DNA sequence: TGTGCCAGCAGTCCGGCCGGGAAATACTATGGCTACACCTTC.